This T cell receptor (beta chain) is from a study of T cell responses to AZD1222 COVID-19 vaccine. Trimming took 2 bases from V and 7 from J, leaving 12 bases between them. The CDR3 is made up of 15 amino acids. CDR1 SGHTA and CDR2 FQGNSA come from the germline V gene. Here immunoSEQ multiplex PCR was the method, and the copy in TCRdb shows in-frame clones only, minus some. Here the sample spans around 100,000 clones, approximately 91% being singletons. V is TRBV7-2 and J is TRBJ1-6; no clear D. The clonotype was recovered from an adult in good health. The starting material was peripheral blood, obtained on day 0 of AZD1222 vaccination. The CDR3 DNA is TGTGCCAGCAGCTTAACTGGGGATTTAAATTCACCCCTCCACTTT. Protein sequence: CASSLTGDLNSPLHF.